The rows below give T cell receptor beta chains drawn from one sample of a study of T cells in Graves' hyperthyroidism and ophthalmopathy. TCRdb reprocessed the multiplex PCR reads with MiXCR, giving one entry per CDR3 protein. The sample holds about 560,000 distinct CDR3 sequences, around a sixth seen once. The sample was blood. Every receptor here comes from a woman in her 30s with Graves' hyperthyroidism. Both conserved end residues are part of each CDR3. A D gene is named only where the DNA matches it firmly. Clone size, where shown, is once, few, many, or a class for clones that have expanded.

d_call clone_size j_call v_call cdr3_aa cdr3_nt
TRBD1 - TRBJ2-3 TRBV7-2 CASKNRGFSTDTQYF TGTGCCAGTAAGAACAGGGGATTTAGCACAGATACGCAGTATTTT
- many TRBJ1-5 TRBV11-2 CASSLSGRDQPQHF TGTGCCAGCAGCTTATCAGGGAGGGATCAACCCCAGCATTTT
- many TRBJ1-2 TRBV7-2 CASSLIGVGDGYTF TGTGCCAGCAGCTTAATAGGTGTCGGGGATGGCTACACCTTC
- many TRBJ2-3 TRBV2 CASRGRPSADTQYF TGTGCCAGCAGGGGCAGGCCTAGCGCAGATACGCAGTATTTT
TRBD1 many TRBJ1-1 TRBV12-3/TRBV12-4 CASSLEGAQGTEAFF TGTGCCAGCAGCTTAGAGGGGGCCCAGGGCACTGAAGCTTTCTTT
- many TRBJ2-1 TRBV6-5 CASSYLSGSSYNEQFF TGTGCCAGCAGTTACCTTAGTGGAAGCTCCTACAATGAGCAGTTCTTC
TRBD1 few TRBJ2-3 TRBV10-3 CAISTSGDRATDTQYF TGTGCCATCAGTACATCGGGGGACAGGGCGACAGATACGCAGTATTTT
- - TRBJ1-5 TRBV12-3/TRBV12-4 CASSGTDYQPQHF TGTGCCAGCAGCGGGACGGATTATCAGCCCCAGCATTTT
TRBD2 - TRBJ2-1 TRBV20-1 CSASFGTRSIEQFF TGCAGTGCTAGCTTCGGGACTAGATCAATTGAGCAGTTCTTC
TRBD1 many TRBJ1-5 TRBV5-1 CASSLQGASGQPQHF TGCGCCAGCAGCTTGCAGGGGGCCTCGGGTCAGCCCCAGCATTTT
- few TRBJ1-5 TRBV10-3 CAISEPLGYSNQPQHF TGTGCCATCAGTGAGCCCTTGGGGTACAGCAATCAGCCCCAGCATTTT
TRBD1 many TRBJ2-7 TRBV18 CASSQRYRGRSYEQYF TGTGCCAGCTCACAACGGTACAGGGGGCGATCCTACGAGCAGTACTTC
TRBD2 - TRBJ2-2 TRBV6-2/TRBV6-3 CASSLPVAGGPGTGELFF TGTGCCAGCAGTCTACCCGTAGCGGGAGGGCCTGGCACCGGGGAGCTGTTTTTT
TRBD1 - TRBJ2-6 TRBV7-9 CASSRGQRLERQGVSGANVLTF TGTGCCAGCAGCCGCGGACAAAGGCTAGAGAGACAGGGAGTCTCTGGGGCCAACGTCCTGACTTTC
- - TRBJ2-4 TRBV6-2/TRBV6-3 CASGYGNIQYF TGTGCCAGCGGTTACGGCAACATTCAGTACTTC
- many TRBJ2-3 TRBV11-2 CASRLVQFSTDTQYF TGTGCCAGCAGACTCGTCCAGTTTAGCACAGATACGCAGTATTTT
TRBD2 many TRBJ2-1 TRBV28 CASSSPQLAAYNEQFF TGTGCCAGCAGCTCTCCCCAGCTAGCGGCTTACAATGAGCAGTTCTTC
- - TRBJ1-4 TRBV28 CASSSMTRTGEKLFF TGTGCCAGCAGTTCAATGACCCGGACGGGGGAAAAACTGTTTTTT
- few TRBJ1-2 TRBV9 CASSVGGSVSDLDGYTF TGTGCCAGCAGCGTAGGAGGTAGCGTATCTGACTTGGATGGCTACACCTTC
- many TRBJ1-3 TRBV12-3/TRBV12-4 CASSPPTGTDSGNTIYF TGTGCCAGCAGTCCGCCGACAGGAACCGACTCTGGAAACACCATATATTTT
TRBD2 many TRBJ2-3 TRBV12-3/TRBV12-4 CASSLVLGLGNTDTQYF TGTGCCAGCAGCCTGGTACTGGGACTAGGGAACACAGATACGCAGTATTTT
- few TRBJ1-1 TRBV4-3 CASSQGVIGFNTEAFF TGCGCCAGCAGCCAAGGGGTGATCGGATTTAACACTGAAGCTTTCTTT
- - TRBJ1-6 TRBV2 CASRDTGWNSPLHF TGTGCCAGCAGAGACACAGGGTGGAATTCACCCCTCCACTTT
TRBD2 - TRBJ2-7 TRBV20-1 CSARGLALTAYEQYF TGCAGTGCTAGAGGACTAGCGCTAACAGCCTACGAGCAGTACTTC
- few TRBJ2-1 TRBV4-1 CASSRQTGSNNEQFF TGCGCCAGCAGCCGTCAGACAGGTAGTAACAATGAGCAGTTCTTC
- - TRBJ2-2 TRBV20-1 CSARVANANTGELLF TGCAGTGCTAGAGTGGCAAACGCGAACACCGGGGAGCTGCTTTTT
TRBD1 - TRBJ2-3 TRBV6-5 CASSYSPGQGSTDTQYF TGTGCCAGCAGTTACTCCCCGGGACAGGGCTCCACAGATACGCAGTATTTT
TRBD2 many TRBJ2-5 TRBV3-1 CASSQAATSGQETQYF TGTGCCAGCAGCCAAGCCGCGACTAGCGGCCAAGAGACCCAGTACTTC
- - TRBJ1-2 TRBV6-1 CASSYPGTTHGYTF TGTGCCAGCAGTTATCCCGGGACAACTCATGGCTACACCTTC
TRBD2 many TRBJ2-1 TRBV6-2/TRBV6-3 CASSYGPGGRAFGYEQFF TGTGCCAGCAGTTACGGGCCTGGCGGGAGGGCCTTTGGGTATGAGCAGTTCTTC
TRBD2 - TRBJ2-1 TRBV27 CASTEGTSVGHEQFF TGTGCCAGCACCGAGGGGACTAGCGTGGGCCATGAGCAGTTCTTC
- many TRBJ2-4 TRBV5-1 CASSLGSGLNPKNIQYF TGCGCCAGCAGCTTGGGGTCAGGGTTGAATCCCAAAAACATTCAGTACTTC
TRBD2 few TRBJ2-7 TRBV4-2 CASSQELAGGPCTYEQYF TGTGCCAGCAGCCAAGAACTAGCGGGAGGGCCTTGTACGTACGAGCAGTACTTC
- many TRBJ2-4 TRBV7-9 CASSHDGLAENIQYF TGTGCCAGCAGCCATGATGGACTCGCAGAAAACATTCAGTACTTC
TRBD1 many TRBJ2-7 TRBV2 CASSVTRGRAEQYF TGTGCCAGCAGTGTAACCAGGGGGCGCGCGGAGCAGTACTTC
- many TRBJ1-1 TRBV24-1 CATSEAENTEAFF TGTGCCACCAGTGAGGCAGAGAACACTGAAGCTTTCTTT
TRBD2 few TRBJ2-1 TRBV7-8 CASSLELATAHEQFF TGTGCCAGCAGCTTAGAACTAGCGACCGCCCATGAGCAGTTCTTC
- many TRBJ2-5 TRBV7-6 CASSLAFRDSNLQETQYF TGTGCCAGCAGCTTAGCATTCCGGGACTCCAATCTCCAAGAGACCCAGTACTTC
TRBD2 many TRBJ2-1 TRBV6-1 CASSEDSSGWVREQFF TGTGCCAGCAGTGAAGATTCTAGCGGGTGGGTCCGGGAGCAGTTCTTC
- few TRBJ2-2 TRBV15 CATSKGYGELFF TGTGCCACCAGTAAGGGGTACGGGGAGCTGTTTTTT
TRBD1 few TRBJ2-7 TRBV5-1 CASSLLQGVMVEQYF TGCGCCAGCAGCCTCTTACAGGGGGTCATGGTTGAGCAGTACTTC
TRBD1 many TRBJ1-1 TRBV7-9 CASSSEGGGIEAFF TGTGCCAGCAGTTCCGAAGGGGGCGGCATTGAAGCTTTCTTT
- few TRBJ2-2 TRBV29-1 CSVAGAGELFF TGCAGCGTTGCAGGGGCCGGGGAGCTGTTTTTT
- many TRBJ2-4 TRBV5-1 CASSLPGLAKNIQYF TGCGCCAGCAGCTTGCCGGGGTTAGCCAAAAACATTCAGTACTTC
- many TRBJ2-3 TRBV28 CASSFFAGGQTDTQYF TGTGCCAGCAGTTTCTTTGCTGGGGGACAAACAGATACGCAGTATTTT
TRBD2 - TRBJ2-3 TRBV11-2 CASRTGLAGEPDTQYF TGTGCCAGCAGGACGGGACTAGCGGGAGAACCAGATACGCAGTATTTT
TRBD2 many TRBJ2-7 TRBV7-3 CARRKGLAGYEQYF TGTGCCCGGCGGAAGGGACTAGCGGGTTACGAGCAGTACTTC